This is a list of T cell receptor beta chains from one sample in a study of cytomegalovirus exposure and HLA in healthy donors. Assay used: immunoSEQ multiplex PCR; TCRdb lists only in-frame clones, some missing. Of about 160,000 clones detected, under 75% appear once; the ten largest clones hold around 7.1%. Source material: PBMCs. The origin of the receptors is a woman in her sixties or seventies in good health and CMV-seropositive. Each CDR3 is given with its conserved first and last residue. The order of the fields is clone size, V gene, J gene, D gene, CDR3 protein, CDR3 DNA. A D gene is named only where the DNA matches it firmly. Where a row states a size, it is once, few, many or the class of an expanded clone; other rows omit it.

clone_size: -; v_call: TRBV20-1; j_call: TRBJ1-2; d_call: -; cdr3_aa: CSALPNYGYTF; cdr3_nt: TGCAGTGCTCTCCCTAACTATGGCTACACCTTC
clone_size: -; v_call: TRBV6-1; j_call: TRBJ2-7; d_call: TRBD1; cdr3_aa: CASSEQLRFQGAYEQYF; cdr3_nt: TGTGCCAGCAGTGAACAATTACGCTTCCAGGGGGCCTACGAGCAGTACTTC
clone_size: -; v_call: TRBV19; j_call: TRBJ2-5; d_call: -; cdr3_aa: CASSHLGETQYF; cdr3_nt: TGTGCCAGTAGTCACCTAGGAGAGACCCAGTACTTC
clone_size: -; v_call: TRBV27; j_call: TRBJ2-5; d_call: TRBD1; cdr3_aa: CASSLQGYQETQYF; cdr3_nt: TGTGCCAGCAGCCTACAGGGGTACCAAGAGACCCAGTACTTC
clone_size: once; v_call: TRBV27; j_call: TRBJ2-1; d_call: TRBD2; cdr3_aa: CASSLTRTSGGNEQFF; cdr3_nt: TGTGCCAGCAGTCTGACCCGGACTAGCGGGGGGAATGAGCAGTTCTTC
clone_size: few; v_call: TRBV5-4; j_call: TRBJ2-3; d_call: -; cdr3_aa: CASSKKQGLSTDTQYF; cdr3_nt: TGTGCCAGCAGCAAAAAACAGGGTCTTTCCACAGATACGCAGTATTTT
clone_size: -; v_call: TRBV4-3; j_call: TRBJ1-1; d_call: -; cdr3_aa: CASSQEEGKGTEAFF; cdr3_nt: TGCGCCAGCAGCCAAGAGGAGGGTAAGGGCACTGAAGCTTTCTTT
clone_size: -; v_call: TRBV5-1; j_call: TRBJ1-5; d_call: -; cdr3_aa: CASSITGNQPQHF; cdr3_nt: TGCGCTAGCAGCATTACAGGCAATCAGCCCCAGCATTTT
clone_size: -; v_call: TRBV9; j_call: TRBJ2-2; d_call: TRBD1; cdr3_aa: CASSVGDSTGELFF; cdr3_nt: TGTGCCAGCAGCGTAGGGGACAGCACCGGGGAGCTGTTTTTT
clone_size: -; v_call: TRBV30; j_call: TRBJ1-1; d_call: TRBD1; cdr3_aa: CAWEEGLTGKAFF; cdr3_nt: TGTGCCTGGGAAGAGGGGCTGACAGGGAAAGCTTTCTTT
clone_size: -; v_call: TRBV27; j_call: TRBJ1-2; d_call: -; cdr3_aa: CASSPPARFDYTF; cdr3_nt: TGTGCCAGCAGTCCCCCCGCGCGTTTTGACTACACCTTC
clone_size: -; v_call: TRBV18; j_call: TRBJ2-7; d_call: -; cdr3_aa: CASSPQQGSYEQYF; cdr3_nt: TGTGCCAGCTCACCTCAGCAGGGCTCCTACGAGCAGTACTTC
clone_size: -; v_call: TRBV6-5; j_call: TRBJ2-7; d_call: -; cdr3_aa: CASSYRVSYEQYF; cdr3_nt: TGTGCCAGCAGTTATCGTGTATCCTACGAGCAGTACTTC
clone_size: -; v_call: TRBV5-1; j_call: TRBJ2-7; d_call: TRBD2; cdr3_aa: CASSFTPGTSGSRNEQYF; cdr3_nt: TGCGCCAGCAGCTTTACTCCCGGGACTAGCGGGAGTCGGAACGAGCAGTACTTC
clone_size: -; v_call: TRBV7-2; j_call: TRBJ1-2; d_call: -; cdr3_aa: CASSLVRNNYGYTF; cdr3_nt: TGTGCCAGCAGCTTAGTGCGGAATAACTATGGCTACACCTTC
clone_size: -; v_call: TRBV7-2; j_call: TRBJ1-1; d_call: -; cdr3_aa: CASSLVSGTEAFF; cdr3_nt: TGTGCCAGCAGCTTGGTGTCGGGCACTGAAGCTTTCTTT
clone_size: once; v_call: TRBV11-2; j_call: TRBJ1-1; d_call: -; cdr3_aa: CASSARIADTEAFF; cdr3_nt: TGTGCCAGCAGCGCTAGGATAGCGGACACTGAAGCTTTCTTT
clone_size: once; v_call: TRBV2; j_call: TRBJ2-7; d_call: -; cdr3_aa: CASSSGPPGEQYF; cdr3_nt: TGTGCCAGCAGTTCCGGACCGCCGGGGGAGCAGTACTTC
clone_size: -; v_call: TRBV6-5; j_call: TRBJ2-3; d_call: -; cdr3_aa: CASRRGMRTDTQYF; cdr3_nt: TGTGCCAGCCGACGCGGGATGAGGACAGATACGCAGTATTTT
clone_size: few; v_call: TRBV10-2; j_call: TRBJ2-5; d_call: TRBD2; cdr3_aa: CASRVSGSPETQYF; cdr3_nt: TGCGCCAGCAGGGTGAGCGGGAGCCCCGAGACCCAGTACTTC
clone_size: -; v_call: TRBV7-8; j_call: TRBJ1-1; d_call: TRBD1; cdr3_aa: CASSPSRTGGTEAFF; cdr3_nt: TGTGCCAGCAGCCCATCTCGGACAGGGGGGACTGAAGCTTTCTTT
clone_size: -; v_call: TRBV29-1; j_call: TRBJ2-7; d_call: TRBD2; cdr3_aa: CSVEDWLAGVSEQYF; cdr3_nt: TGCAGCGTTGAAGATTGGCTAGCGGGAGTTAGCGAGCAGTACTTC
clone_size: once; v_call: TRBV27; j_call: TRBJ2-7; d_call: TRBD2; cdr3_aa: CASSLHLAVGTYEQYF; cdr3_nt: TGTGCCAGCAGTCTGCACCTAGCGGTAGGCACCTACGAGCAGTACTTC
clone_size: -; v_call: TRBV27; j_call: TRBJ2-2; d_call: TRBD2; cdr3_aa: CASSLASGISGELFF; cdr3_nt: TGTGCCAGCAGTTTAGCCAGCGGGATAAGCGGGGAGCTGTTTTTT
clone_size: few; v_call: TRBV4-1; j_call: TRBJ1-3; d_call: TRBD1; cdr3_aa: CASSQDRLGGGNTIYF; cdr3_nt: TGCGCCAGCAGCCAAGATCGGTTAGGGGGCGGAAACACCATATATTTT
clone_size: -; v_call: TRBV7-9; j_call: TRBJ1-5; d_call: -; cdr3_aa: CASSLSYSNQPQHF; cdr3_nt: TGTGCCAGCAGTCTTTCTTATAGCAATCAGCCCCAGCATTTT
clone_size: few; v_call: TRBV6-1; j_call: TRBJ1-1; d_call: -; cdr3_aa: CASSTQDMNTEAFF; cdr3_nt: TGTGCCAGCAGTACTCAGGACATGAACACTGAAGCTTTCTTT
clone_size: -; v_call: TRBV27; j_call: TRBJ1-4; d_call: -; cdr3_aa: CASSLQGREKLFF; cdr3_nt: TGTGCCAGCAGTTTGCAGGGTAGGGAAAAACTGTTTTTT
clone_size: -; v_call: TRBV6-5; j_call: TRBJ1-6; d_call: TRBD1; cdr3_aa: CASRDRVNSPLHF; cdr3_nt: TGTGCCAGCAGAGACAGGGTGAATTCACCCCTCCACTTT
clone_size: -; v_call: TRBV7-6; j_call: TRBJ1-2; d_call: -; cdr3_aa: CASSAASNYGYTF; cdr3_nt: TGTGCCAGCAGCGCGGCGAGTAACTATGGCTACACCTTC
clone_size: -; v_call: TRBV5-4; j_call: TRBJ1-4; d_call: -; cdr3_aa: CASSLKANEKLFF; cdr3_nt: TGTGCCAGCAGCTTGAAAGCGAATGAAAAACTGTTTTTT
clone_size: -; v_call: TRBV28; j_call: TRBJ2-5; d_call: TRBD1; cdr3_aa: CASSSPASHRGGKETQYF; cdr3_nt: TGTGCCAGCAGTTCCCCGGCGTCTCACAGGGGTGGTAAAGAGACCCAGTACTTC
clone_size: -; v_call: TRBV11-2; j_call: TRBJ2-3; d_call: -; cdr3_aa: CASSRTRGTDTQYF; cdr3_nt: TGTGCCAGCAGCCGGACACGCGGTACAGATACGCAGTATTTT
clone_size: once; v_call: TRBV11-1; j_call: TRBJ2-1; d_call: -; cdr3_aa: CASSPNRQEYNEQFF; cdr3_nt: TGTGCCAGCAGCCCCAACCGACAGGAGTACAATGAGCAGTTCTTC
clone_size: -; v_call: TRBV7-7; j_call: TRBJ2-1; d_call: -; cdr3_aa: CASSLATQDEQFF; cdr3_nt: TGTGCTAGCAGCTTAGCGACACAGGATGAGCAGTTCTTC
clone_size: -; v_call: TRBV27; j_call: TRBJ2-7; d_call: TRBD1; cdr3_aa: CASRTGLEQYF; cdr3_nt: TGTGCCAGCAGGACAGGGCTCGAGCAGTACTTC
clone_size: -; v_call: TRBV11-1; j_call: TRBJ2-5; d_call: TRBD2; cdr3_aa: CASSFGGRSQYF; cdr3_nt: TGTGCCAGCAGCTTTGGCGGGAGATCCCAGTACTTC
clone_size: -; v_call: TRBV18; j_call: TRBJ2-2; d_call: TRBD1; cdr3_aa: CASSPDRVNTGELFF; cdr3_nt: TGTGCCAGCTCACCAGACAGGGTAAACACCGGGGAGCTGTTTTTT
clone_size: -; v_call: TRBV28; j_call: TRBJ2-1; d_call: TRBD1; cdr3_aa: CASSFDRGHEQFF; cdr3_nt: TGTGCCAGCAGTTTCGACAGGGGACATGAGCAGTTCTTC
clone_size: -; v_call: TRBV2; j_call: TRBJ2-3; d_call: -; cdr3_aa: CASSQPVGHGTITDTQYF; cdr3_nt: TGTGCCAGCAGTCAACCCGTAGGCCACGGGACAATAACAGATACGCAGTATTTT
clone_size: -; v_call: TRBV30; j_call: TRBJ1-5; d_call: TRBD1; cdr3_aa: CAWSPAGQGGQPQHF; cdr3_nt: TGTGCCTGGAGTCCAGCGGGACAGGGAGGCCAGCCCCAGCATTTT
clone_size: -; v_call: TRBV27; j_call: TRBJ2-7; d_call: TRBD2; cdr3_aa: CASSPRTSGMDEQYF; cdr3_nt: TGTGCCAGCAGTCCCCGGACTAGCGGGATGGACGAGCAGTACTTC
clone_size: -; v_call: TRBV30; j_call: TRBJ1-5; d_call: -; cdr3_aa: CAWSVPQANQPQHF; cdr3_nt: TGTGCCTGGAGTGTACCACAGGCCAATCAGCCCCAGCATTTT
clone_size: -; v_call: TRBV11-2; j_call: TRBJ2-3; d_call: TRBD2; cdr3_aa: CASSIRVAGGPDTQYF; cdr3_nt: TGTGCCAGCAGCATAAGAGTAGCGGGAGGGCCAGATACGCAGTATTTT
clone_size: -; v_call: TRBV28; j_call: TRBJ2-5; d_call: -; cdr3_aa: CASSSRVAGKETQYF; cdr3_nt: TGTGCCAGCAGCTCTCGGGTGGCGGGAAAAGAGACCCAGTACTTC
clone_size: few; v_call: TRBV5-8; j_call: TRBJ2-2; d_call: -; cdr3_aa: CASSPLPGLLSGELFF; cdr3_nt: TGTGCCAGCAGCCCCTTGCCGGGACTCTTGTCCGGGGAGCTGTTTTTT
clone_size: -; v_call: TRBV7-9; j_call: TRBJ1-4; d_call: TRBD1; cdr3_aa: CASSARQGVGEKLFF; cdr3_nt: TGTGCCAGCAGCGCTAGACAGGGTGTTGGTGAAAAACTGTTTTTT
clone_size: -; v_call: TRBV5-6; j_call: TRBJ2-1; d_call: -; cdr3_aa: CASSLGVDWTYNEQFF; cdr3_nt: TGTGCCAGCAGCTTGGGGGTAGACTGGACTTACAATGAGCAGTTCTTC
clone_size: once; v_call: TRBV28; j_call: TRBJ1-1; d_call: -; cdr3_aa: CASSLQGDTEAFF; cdr3_nt: TGTGCCAGCAGTCTACAGGGAGACACTGAAGCTTTCTTT
clone_size: few; v_call: TRBV28; j_call: TRBJ2-5; d_call: -; cdr3_aa: CASSAPVGYQETQYF; cdr3_nt: TGTGCCAGCAGCGCCCCCGTCGGTTATCAAGAGACCCAGTACTTC